The sequence of this T cell receptor (beta chain) was determined in a study of blood T cell repertoires in COVID-19. Overall study context: Collection of acute and convalescent COVID-19 samples took place in the United States, Italy and Spain.

Participant ages covered roughly 18 to 89 years across about two dozen US areas. Grouping used clinical history reported by participants in a survey and questionnaire. Two negative PCRs, clearance, or symptom resolution characterized the recovered Cohort 3 donors. This CDR3 is built from 17 residues. Trimming at V came to 6 bases and at J to 3 bases, leaving 12 bases not matched to a gene. Germline assignment: CDR1 KGHDR and CDR2 SFDVKD. The protocol was immunoSEQ multiplex PCR, while the TCRdb copy is restricted to in-frame clones and leaves out a portion. The sample records 250,000 to 300,000 clones, 80% to 90% being singletons.

Sample: PBMCs or T cells enriched from blood (not recorded which). The clonotype originates from a woman between 50 and 59 years old who had recovered from COVID-19. The chain employs TRBV24-1 and TRBJ2-5, with TRBD1 identical over 10 bases. CDR3 DNA sequence: TGTGCCACCAGTAAAAGACCGGGACAGGGGTTCGAAGAGACCCAGTACTTC. It specifies CATSKRPGQGFEETQYF.